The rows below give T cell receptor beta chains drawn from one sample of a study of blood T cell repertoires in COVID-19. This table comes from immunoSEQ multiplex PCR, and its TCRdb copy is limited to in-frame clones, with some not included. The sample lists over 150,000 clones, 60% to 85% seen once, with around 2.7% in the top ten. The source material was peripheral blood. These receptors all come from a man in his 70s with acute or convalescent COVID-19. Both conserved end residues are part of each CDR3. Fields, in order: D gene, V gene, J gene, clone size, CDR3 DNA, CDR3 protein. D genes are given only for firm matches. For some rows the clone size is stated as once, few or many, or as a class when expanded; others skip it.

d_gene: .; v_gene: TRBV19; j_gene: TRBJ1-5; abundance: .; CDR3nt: TGTGCCAGTAGTATAGATGGATCAGGCGATCAGCCCCAGCATTTT; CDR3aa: CASSIDGSGDQPQHF
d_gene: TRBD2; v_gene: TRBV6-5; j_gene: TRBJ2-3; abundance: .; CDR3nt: TGTGCCAGCAGTTACTCAGCGGGAGAATCAGATACGCAGTATTTT; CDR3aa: CASSYSAGESDTQYF
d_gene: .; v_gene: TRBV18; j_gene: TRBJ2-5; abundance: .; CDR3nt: TGTGCCAGCTCACGAGGACAAGCCCAAGAGACCCAGTACTTC; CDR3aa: CASSRGQAQETQYF
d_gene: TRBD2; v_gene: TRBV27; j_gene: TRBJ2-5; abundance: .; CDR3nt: TGTGCCAGCAGTTTTTCGGGACTAGGGGGAGAGACCCAGTACTTC; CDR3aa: CASSFSGLGGETQYF
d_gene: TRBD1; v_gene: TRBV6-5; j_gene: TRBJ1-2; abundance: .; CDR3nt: TGTGCCAGCAGTTACTGGGGGACAGGGGCAAGTGGCTACACCTTC; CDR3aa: CASSYWGTGASGYTF
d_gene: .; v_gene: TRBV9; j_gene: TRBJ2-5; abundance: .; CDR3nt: TGTGCCAGCACAGTCGGGGGGCTGAAGGAGACCCAGTACTTC; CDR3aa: CASTVGGLKETQYF
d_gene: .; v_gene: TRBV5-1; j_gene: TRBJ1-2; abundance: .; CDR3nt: TGCGCCAGCAGTCGGACAGACGATGGCTACACCTTC; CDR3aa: CASSRTDDGYTF
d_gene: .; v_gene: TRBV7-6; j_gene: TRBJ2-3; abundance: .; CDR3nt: TGTGCCAGCAGCACGACGGGGGATACGCAGTATTTT; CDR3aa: CASSTTGDTQYF
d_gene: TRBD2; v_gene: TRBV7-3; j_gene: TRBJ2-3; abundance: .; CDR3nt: TGTGCCAGCAGCCCTGGACTAGCGGGAGAAAGAGTCCACACAGATACGCAGTATTTT; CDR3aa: CASSPGLAGERVHTDTQYF
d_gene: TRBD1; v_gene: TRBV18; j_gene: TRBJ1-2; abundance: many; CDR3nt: TGTGCCAGCTCACCCGGGACAGGGAGGACTAACTATGGCTACACCTTC; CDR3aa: CASSPGTGRTNYGYTF
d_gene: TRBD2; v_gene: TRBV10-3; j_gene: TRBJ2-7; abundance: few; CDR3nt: TGTGCCATCAGTGAGTCCAAACTAGCGGGGGGGCGGTCCTACGAGCAGTACTTC; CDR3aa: CAISESKLAGGRSYEQYF
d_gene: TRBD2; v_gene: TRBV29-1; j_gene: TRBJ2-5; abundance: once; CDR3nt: TGCAGCGTTGATCCAGCGGGAGTTGAGACCCAGTACTTC; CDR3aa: CSVDPAGVETQYF
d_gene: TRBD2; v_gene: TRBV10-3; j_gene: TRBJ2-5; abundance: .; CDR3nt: TGTGCCATCAGTGAGCCTCCGGGACTAGCGGCTCAAGGGACCCAGTACTTC; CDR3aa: CAISEPPGLAAQGTQYF
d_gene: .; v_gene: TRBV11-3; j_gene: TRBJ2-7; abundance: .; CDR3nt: TGTGCCAGCAGCCCAAACTCCTACGAGCAGTACTTC; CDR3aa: CASSPNSYEQYF
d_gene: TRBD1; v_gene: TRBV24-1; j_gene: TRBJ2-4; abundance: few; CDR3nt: TGTGCCACCAGTGATCCATGGGCCGGGACAGATAAAAACATTCAGTACTTC; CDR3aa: CATSDPWAGTDKNIQYF
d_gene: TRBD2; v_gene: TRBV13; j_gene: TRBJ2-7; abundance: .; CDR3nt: TGTGCCAGCAGCTCCAAGTGGACTAGCGGGCCCTACGAGCAGTACTTC; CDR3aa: CASSSKWTSGPYEQYF
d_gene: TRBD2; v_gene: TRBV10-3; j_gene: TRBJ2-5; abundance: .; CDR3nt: TGTGCCATCAGTGAGGGGGAGGGTTTTGCTGAGACCCAGTACTTC; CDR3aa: CAISEGEGFAETQYF
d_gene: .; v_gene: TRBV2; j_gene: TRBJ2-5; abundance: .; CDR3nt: TGTGCCAGCAGTGAAGTGGGTTTTCAGGGGACCCAGTACTTC; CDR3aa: CASSEVGFQGTQYF
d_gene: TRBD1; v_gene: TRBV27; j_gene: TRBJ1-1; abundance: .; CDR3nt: TGTGCCAGCCCACTCGACAGGGAAGACACTGAAGCTTTCTTT; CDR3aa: CASPLDREDTEAFF
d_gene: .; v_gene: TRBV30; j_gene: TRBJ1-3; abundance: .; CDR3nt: TGTGCCTGGAGCCTACAGGGAACAATTGGAAACACCATATATTTT; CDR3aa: CAWSLQGTIGNTIYF
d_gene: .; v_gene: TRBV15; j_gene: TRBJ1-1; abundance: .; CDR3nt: TGTGCCACCAGCAGAGATTTGGGGGGGGACACTGAAGCTTTCTTT; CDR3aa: CATSRDLGGDTEAFF
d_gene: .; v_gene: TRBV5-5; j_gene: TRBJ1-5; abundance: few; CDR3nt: TGTGCCAGCAGCTTGGAGGAGGGCCTAAGTCCCCAGCATTTT; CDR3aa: CASSLEEGLSPQHF
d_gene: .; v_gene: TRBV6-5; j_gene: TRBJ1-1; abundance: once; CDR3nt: TGTGCCACCGAGCAGACTAGGGCTTTCTTT; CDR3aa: CATEQTRAFF
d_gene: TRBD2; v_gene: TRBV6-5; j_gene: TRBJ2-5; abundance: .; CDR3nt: TGTGCCAGCAAAAGTTCGAGCGGGGGCCAAGAGACCCAGTACTTC; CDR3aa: CASKSSSGGQETQYF
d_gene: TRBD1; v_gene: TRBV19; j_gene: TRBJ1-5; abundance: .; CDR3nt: TGTGCCAGTAGTGGGGACAGAAGTCAGCCCCAGCATTTT; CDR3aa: CASSGDRSQPQHF
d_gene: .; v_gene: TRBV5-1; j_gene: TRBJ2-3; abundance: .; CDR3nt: TGCGCCAGCAGCGGCGGGGGCACAGATACGCAGTATTTT; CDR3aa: CASSGGGTDTQYF